The 31 T cell receptor beta chains listed next were all sequenced from one sample in a study of blood T cells in healthy people across ages. Primed by a sample-barcoded 5' primer and a J-beta primer mix, a second PCR proceeded for 7 to 11 cycles. A single record per CDR3 protein comes from TCRdb applying MiXCR to the 5' RACE reads. The sample holds 650,000 to 1,000,000 distinct CDR3 sequences, about 42% seen once. Material: blood. Receptors were obtained from an older man in good health.

This clonotype has just a few counts. This chain links TRBV29-1 with TRBJ2-7, with 7 bases fitting TRBD2. Germline lookup yields CDR1 SQVTM and CDR2 ANQGSEA. V shed 4 bases, J shed 4 bases, and the junction held 13 bases outside the gene matches. This CDR3 has 15 residues. CDR3 nucleotide sequence: TGCAGCGTTGTCCCCCCTGCGGGAGCAAGGTACGAGCAGTACTTC. Amino acid sequence: CSVVPPAGARYEQYF.

This clonotype has a count of ten or more. The chain couples TRBV6-6 to TRBJ2-7, with 8 bases matching TRBD2. CDR1 is MNHNY and CDR2 is SVGAGI in the germline V gene (reference sequence). The trim removed 5 bases at V and 5 bases at J, leaving 5 bases unmatched. The CDR3 has 13 residues. DNA for the CDR3: TGTGCCAGCAGTCAGCGGGAGCAGAACGAGCAGTACTTC. Encoded protein: CASSQREQNEQYF.

The V and J genes are TRBV20-1 and TRBJ2-1; 14 bases map to TRBD2. With 1 base clipped from V and 1 base from J, the junction kept 12 bases outside the gene matches. Germline V gene sequence: CDR1 DFQATT, CDR2 SNEGSKA (reference sequence). The CDR3 has 20 residues. CDR3 DNA: TGCAGTGCTAGAGTTCCCGGGACTAGCGGGAGCAGGTTTTCCTACAATGAGCAGTTCTTC. Residues: CSARVPGTSGSRFSYNEQFF.

V gene TRBV5-1 combines with J gene TRBJ2-1; the match to TRBD2 covers 10 bases. The CDR3 runs 16 residues. The germline gives CDR1 SGHRS, CDR2 YFSETQ. Unmatched junction bases numbered 3, after V lost 1 base and J lost 2 bases. CDR3 sequence: CASSLTSGIAYNEQFF. CDR3 in DNA: TGCGCCAGCAGCTTGACTAGCGGGATAGCCTACAATGAGCAGTTCTTC.

The chain joins TRBV29-1 to TRBJ2-1; a weak D match, TRBD1 (6 bases). CDR3 length: 13 amino acids. CDR1 and CDR2 from the germline V gene are SQVTM and ANQGSEA. The V and J ends lost 6 bases and 0 bases respectively, with 9 bases between them. The CDR3 DNA sequence: TGCAGCGTGGACAGAGCCTCCTACAATGAGCAGTTCTTC. Translated, it gives CSVDRASYNEQFF.

The chain links TRBV2 to TRBJ2-3, with no clear D. The CDR3 is made up of 12 amino acids. Germline lookup yields CDR1 SNHLY and CDR2 FYNNEI. The V and J ends lost 6 bases and 2 bases respectively, with 6 bases between them. The CDR3 DNA reads TGTGCCAGCAGAATAGCCACAGATACGCAGTATTTT. It yields the protein CASRIATDTQYF. Full variable domain (outside the CDR3, taken from reference TRBV2 and TRBJ2-3): EPEVTQTPSHQVTQMGQEVILRCVPISNHLYFYWYRQILGQKVEFLVSFYNNEISEKSEIFDDQFSVERPDGSNFTLKIRSTKLEDSAMYFCASRIATDTQYFGPGTRLTVL.

The chain recombines TRBV4-3 with TRBJ2-1; TRBD2 agrees at 11 bases. Germline values: CDR1 LGHNA, CDR2 YSLEER. The CDR3 is 16 residues long. Unmatched junction bases numbered 9, after V lost 7 bases and J lost 4 bases. The CDR3 loop is CASTPRTSGLYNEQFF. DNA of the CDR3: TGCGCCAGCACGCCGAGGACTAGCGGGCTTTACAATGAGCAGTTCTTC.

This clonotype has more than one count but fewer than ten. J is TRBJ2-3 and V is TRBV4-2; D is ambiguous. CDR1 LGHNA and CDR2 YNFKEQ come from the germline V gene. The CDR3 length is 14 residues. The V end lost 0 bases, the J end lost 1 base, and 5 bases lay between the germline ends. The CDR3 sequence is CASSQDWGTDTQYF. CDR3 DNA: TGTGCCAGCAGCCAAGACTGGGGCACAGATACGCAGTATTTT.

The table lists this clonotype with a few counts. A much more abundant neighbour one base away suggests this may be a read error. The V call is TRBV12-3 or TRBV12-4, the J call TRBJ2-1, with D possibly matching TRBD1 (6 bases). The J call could be wrong; TRBJ2-7 is a better fit for the DNA end. The CDR3 length is 16 residues. The CDR3 spells CASSQGLGGPYNEQYF. CDR3 bases: TGTGCCAGCAGTCAAGGGCTAGGGGGTCCGTACAATGAGCAGTACTTC.

The rearrangement joins TRBV5-1 to TRBJ2-7; the D is unclear. The CDR3 contains 14 residues. Trimming left V 1 base short and J 0 bases short, with 8 bases between. Germline values: CDR1 SGHRS, CDR2 YFSETQ. The CDR3 DNA sequence: TGCGCCAGCAGCTTGCAAGCCAGCTCCTACGAGCAGTACTTC. Translation gives CASSLQASSYEQYF.

This clonotype was seen once. This rearrangement joins TRBV6-2 or TRBV6-3 to TRBJ2-3; 12 bases fit TRBD2. The germline V gene encodes CDR1 MNHEY and CDR2 SVGEGT. The CDR3 length is 19 residues. The V and J ends lost 2 bases and 0 bases, in that order; junction bases with no gene match: 9. Here the CDR3 DNA reads TGTGCCAGCAGTTACCACACTAGCGGGGGGACCTCTAGCACAGATACGCAGTATTTT. Its protein is CASSYHTSGGTSSTDTQYF.

The gene calls are TRBV28 and TRBJ2-1; D gene uncertain. Germline CDR1 MDHEN, CDR2 SYDVKM. The CDR3 has 12 amino acids. The germline V and J ends were trimmed by 5 bases and 10 bases, with 12 bases remaining between them. The CDR3 DNA reads TGTGCCAGCAGTCGAAGGGTAGGAGAGCAGTTCTTC. Amino acid sequence: CASSRRVGEQFF.

The chain is built from TRBV5-1 and TRBJ1-4, with D hard to call. The CDR3 is 14 amino acids. Germline CDR1 and CDR2: SGHRS and YFSETQ. V dropped 3 bases and J dropped 3 bases, with 9 bases sitting between them. The CDR3 nucleotides are TGCGCCAGCAGCTCCGGGTCCGCTAATGAAAAACTGTTTTTT. This codes for CASSSGSANEKLFF. Full variable domain (rest looked up from reference TRBV5-1 and TRBJ1-4): KAGVTQTPRYLIKTRGQQVTLSCSPISGHRSVSWYQQTPGQGLQFLFEYFSETQRNKGNFPGRFSGRQFSNSRSEMNVSTLELGDSALYLCASSSGSANEKLFFGSGTQLSVL.

This rearrangement joins TRBV21-1 to TRBJ2-2. TRBV21-1 is a recognized pseudogene. The CDR3 runs 12 residues. The CDR3 DNA follows: TGTGCCAGCAGCCATCGTCAGGGGGAGCTGTTTTTT. Amino acid sequence: CASSHRQGELFF.

J is TRBJ2-1 and V is TRBV5-1; D possibly uses TRBD1 or TRBD2 (5 bases each). The CDR3 sequence is 15 residues long. Trimming took 4 bases from V and 2 from J, leaving 13 bases between them. Germline V gives CDR1 SGHRS, CDR2 YFSETQ. The CDR3 DNA is TGCGCCAGCAGCCCCGGGACGGAAGCCTACAATGAGCAGTTCTTC. Protein product: CASSPGTEAYNEQFF.

The chain is built from TRBV15 and TRBJ2-1; D unclear. V gave up 0 bases and J gave up 7 bases, with 10 bases separating them. This CDR3 has 14 amino acids. Germline V gene lookup returns CDR1 LNHNV and CDR2 YYDKDF (reference sequence). This CDR3 is CATSRDNSLNEQFF. For the CDR3, the DNA is TGTGCCACCAGCAGAGATAACAGCCTAAATGAGCAGTTCTTC.

This clonotype turned up a few times. This chain connects TRBV3-1 to TRBJ2-2, with no clear D. Germline-derived CDR1 and CDR2 are LGHDT and YNNKEL (reference sequence). The CDR3 length is 14 residues. Trimming took 6 bases from V and 4 from J, leaving 12 bases between them. CDR3 in amino acids: CASRPGYTTGELFF. The CDR3 region has the DNA TGTGCCAGCAGGCCTGGGTATACCACCGGGGAGCTGTTTTTT.

This clonotype was found once. The gene calls are TRBV12-3 or TRBV12-4 and TRBJ2-1, with D possibly TRBD1 on 6 matching bases. The CDR3 spans 14 residues. Trimming left V 6 bases short and J 5 bases short, with 14 bases between. CDR3 in amino acids: CASSPTGSNNEQFF. The CDR3 coding sequence is TGTGCCAGCAGCCCGACAGGATCGAACAATGAGCAGTTCTTC.

This clonotype was seen a few times. V is TRBV9 and J is TRBJ1-2, with 8 bases aligning to TRBD1. In germline, CDR1 is SGDLS, CDR2 YYNGEE. After removal of 3 bases from V and 8 bases from J, the junction contained 12 bases not matched to a gene. The CDR3 is 15 residues long. CDR3 sequence reads: CASSGDRGFGKGYTF. The CDR3 region has the DNA TGTGCCAGCAGCGGAGACAGGGGCTTCGGAAAAGGCTACACCTTC.

The chain uses TRBV20-1 and TRBJ2-2, with 8 positions matching TRBD2. This CDR3 has 15 amino acids. Looked up from germline, CDR1 is DFQATT and CDR2 is SNEGSKA (reference sequence). The V gene end was trimmed by 2 bases and the J gene end by 1 base; junction bases not matched to a gene: 3. CDR3 nucleotide sequence: TGCAGTGCTAGAATAGCGGGGCTGAACACCGGGGAGCTGTTTTTT. This encodes CSARIAGLNTGELFF.

This sequence joins TRBV5-4 and TRBJ2-1, with 12 bases that match TRBD2. Germline CDR1 and CDR2: SGHNT and YYREEE (reference sequence). With 2 bases clipped from V and 13 bases from J, the junction kept 10 bases outside the gene matches. This CDR3 has 15 amino acids. The CDR3 reads CASSFETSGSLRQFF. In nucleotides, the CDR3 is TGTGCCAGCAGCTTCGAGACTAGCGGGAGCCTCCGCCAGTTCTTC.

The chain employs TRBV7-2 and TRBJ2-1, with D unclear. Trimming removed 5 bases from V and 3 bases from J, with 8 bases in between. The V gene's germline CDR1 is SGHTA and CDR2 FQGNSA. CDR3 length: 13 residues. This chain's CDR3 is CASSQMGYNEQFF. For the CDR3, the DNA is TGTGCCAGCAGCCAGATGGGCTACAATGAGCAGTTCTTC.

V is TRBV19 and J is TRBJ2-3; perhaps D is TRBD1 or TRBD2 (5 bases each). This CDR3 is built from 14 residues. Germline V gives CDR1 LNHDA, CDR2 SQIVND (reference sequence). Between the trimmed V and J ends, which lost 1 base and 8 bases, there was a span of 13 bases. CDR3 loop: CASSIGDGGGTQYF. As DNA, the CDR3 is TGTGCCAGTAGTATAGGGGACGGCGGAGGTACGCAGTATTTT.

The chain has TRBV9 and TRBJ1-2; 8 nucleotides line up with TRBD1. This CDR3 has 15 residues. Losses at the gene ends were 0 bases for V and 5 bases for J; bases not matched to a gene: 6. The germline gives CDR1 SGDLS, CDR2 YYNGEE. CDR3 in amino acids: CASSVALGQEYGYTF. The CDR3 DNA reads TGTGCCAGCAGCGTAGCCCTGGGACAGGAGTATGGCTACACCTTC.

In its sample, this clonotype was seen a few times. The chain employs TRBV15 and TRBJ2-1; perhaps TRBD1 as D (7 bases). The V end lost 9 bases, the J end lost 5 bases, and 20 bases lay between the germline ends. The CDR3 has 15 amino acids. Germline CDR1 is LNHNV and CDR2 is YYDKDF (reference sequence). The CDR3 DNA follows: TGTGCCACAGGCCCGCGGGACAGTAAGAACAATGAGCAGTTCTTC. This gives the protein CATGPRDSKNNEQFF.

This clonotype appeared a few times. J is TRBJ2-5 and V is TRBV5-1; D might be TRBD2 (6 bases). The V gene's germline CDR1 is SGHRS and CDR2 YFSETQ. The V end lost 1 base, the J end lost 6 bases, and 13 bases lay between the germline ends. CDR3 length: 14 residues. CDR3 coding DNA: TGCGCCAGCAGCTTGCGTGACGGGAGTCAGACCCAGTACTTC. Protein sequence: CASSLRDGSQTQYF.

J is TRBJ2-5 and V is TRBV20-1; TRBD2 matches at 7 bases. The CDR3 is made up of 12 amino acids. Trimming cost V 7 bases and J 1 base; bases outside gene matches: 3. The V gene's germline CDR1 is DFQATT and CDR2 SNEGSKA (reference sequence). DNA for the CDR3: TGCAGTGGGAGCGGGGTCCAAGAGACCCAGTACTTC. Translation gives CSGSGVQETQYF.

CDR3: CASSLAPGYGYTF. The CDR3 DNA sequence: TGCGCCAGCAGCTTGGCCCCAGGGTATGGCTACACCTTC. This chain uses TRBV5-1 with TRBJ1-2; a weak D match, TRBD1 (5 bases). The CDR3 consists of 13 residues. Trimming left V 0 bases short and J 5 bases short, with 8 bases between. Germline V gives CDR1 SGHRS, CDR2 YFSETQ.

This clonotype was seen a single time. The CDR3 nucleotides are TGCAGCGTTGATCGGACAGCTTTGAACAGCTACACCTTC. Its translation: CSVDRTALNSYTF. The chain is built from TRBV29-1 and TRBJ1-2, with TRBD1 as a possible D gene (6 bases). The ends were cut back, 3 bases at V and 9 bases at J, with 17 bases in the middle. This CDR3 has 13 residues. The V gene's germline CDR1 is SQVTM and CDR2 ANQGSEA.

This clonotype was recorded only once. V and J are TRBV7-6 and TRBJ2-7, with D possibly being TRBD2 (5 bases). The CDR3 sequence is 12 residues long. Trimming stripped 5 bases from V and 9 bases from J, with 14 bases between. The germline CDR1 and CDR2 sequences are SGHVS and FNYEAQ. For the CDR3, the DNA is TGTGCCAGCAGCGAGGACTGGACCACGCAGTACTTC. The encoded protein is CASSEDWTTQYF.

V gene TRBV3-1 combines with J gene TRBJ2-7; the D gene could be TRBD1 or TRBD2 (5 bases each). Germline CDR1 is LGHDT and CDR2 is YNNKEL (reference sequence). Trimming removed 3 bases from V and 4 bases from J, with 10 bases in between. The CDR3 sequence is 13 residues long. The CDR3 protein is CASSQGEPYEQYF. Here the CDR3 DNA reads TGTGCCAGCAGCCAGGGGGAGCCGTACGAGCAGTACTTC.